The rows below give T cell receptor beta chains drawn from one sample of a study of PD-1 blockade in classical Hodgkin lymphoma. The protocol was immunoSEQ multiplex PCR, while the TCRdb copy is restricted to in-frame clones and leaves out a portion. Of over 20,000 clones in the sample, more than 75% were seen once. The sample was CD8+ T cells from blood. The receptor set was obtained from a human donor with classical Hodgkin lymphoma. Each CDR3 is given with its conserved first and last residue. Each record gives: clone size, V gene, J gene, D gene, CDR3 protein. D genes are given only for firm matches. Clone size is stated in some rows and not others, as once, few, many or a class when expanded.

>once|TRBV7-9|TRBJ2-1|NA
CASSPRDNLYNEQFF
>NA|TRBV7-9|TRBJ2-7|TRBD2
CASSSTGTSGSYEQYF
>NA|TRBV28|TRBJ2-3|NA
CASSLYGSTDTQYF
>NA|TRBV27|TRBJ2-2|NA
CASSTHRGLTGELFF
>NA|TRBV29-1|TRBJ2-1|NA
CSVAGQNVYNEQFF
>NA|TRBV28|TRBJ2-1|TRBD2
CASSLLAAYNEQFF
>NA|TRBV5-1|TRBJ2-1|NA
CASSNGGNNEQFF
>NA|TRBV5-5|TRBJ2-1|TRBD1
CASRYDRASYNEQFF
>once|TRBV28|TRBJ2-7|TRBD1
CASSLVGTATHYEQYF
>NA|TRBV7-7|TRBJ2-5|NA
CASSFARGSLQETQYF
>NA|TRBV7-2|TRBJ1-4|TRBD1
CASRRQGRVNEKLFF
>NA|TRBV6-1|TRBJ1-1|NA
CASSVSRATEAFF
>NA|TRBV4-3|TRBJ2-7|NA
CASSQERATVYEQYF